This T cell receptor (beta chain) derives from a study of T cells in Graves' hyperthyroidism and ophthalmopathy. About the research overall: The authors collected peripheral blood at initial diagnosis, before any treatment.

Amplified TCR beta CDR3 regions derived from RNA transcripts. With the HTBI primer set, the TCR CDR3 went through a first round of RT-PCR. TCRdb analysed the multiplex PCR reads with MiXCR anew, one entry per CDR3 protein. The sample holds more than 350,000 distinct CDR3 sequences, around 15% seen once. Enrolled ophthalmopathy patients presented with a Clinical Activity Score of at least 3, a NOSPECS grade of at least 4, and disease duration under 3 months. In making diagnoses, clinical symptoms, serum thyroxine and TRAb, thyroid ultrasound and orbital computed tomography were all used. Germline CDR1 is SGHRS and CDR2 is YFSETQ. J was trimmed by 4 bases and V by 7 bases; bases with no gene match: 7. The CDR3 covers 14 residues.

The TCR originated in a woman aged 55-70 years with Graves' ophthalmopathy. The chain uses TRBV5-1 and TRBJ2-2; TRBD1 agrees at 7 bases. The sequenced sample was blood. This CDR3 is CASQGVQGTGELFF. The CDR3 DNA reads TGCGCCAGCCAGGGGGTTCAGGGCACCGGGGAGCTGTTTTTT.